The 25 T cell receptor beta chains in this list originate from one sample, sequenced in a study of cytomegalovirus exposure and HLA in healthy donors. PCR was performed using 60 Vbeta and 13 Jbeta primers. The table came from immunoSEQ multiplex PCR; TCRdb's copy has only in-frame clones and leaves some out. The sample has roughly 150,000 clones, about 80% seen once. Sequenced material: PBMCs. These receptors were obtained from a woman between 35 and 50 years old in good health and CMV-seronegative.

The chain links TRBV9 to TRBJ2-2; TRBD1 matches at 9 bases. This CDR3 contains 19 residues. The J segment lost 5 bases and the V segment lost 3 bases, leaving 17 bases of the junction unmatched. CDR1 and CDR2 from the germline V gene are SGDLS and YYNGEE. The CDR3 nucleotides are TGTGCCAGCAGCGAATCCTCCTCTTTTAGGACAGGGGCGACCGGGGAGCTGTTTTTT. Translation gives CASSESSSFRTGATGELFF.

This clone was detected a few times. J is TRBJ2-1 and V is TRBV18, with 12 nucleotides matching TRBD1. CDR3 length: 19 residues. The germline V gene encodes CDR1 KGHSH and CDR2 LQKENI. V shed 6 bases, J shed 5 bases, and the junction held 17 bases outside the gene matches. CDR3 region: CASSLQSPKGQGAHNEQFF. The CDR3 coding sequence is TGTGCCAGCTCCCTACAAAGCCCAAAGGGACAGGGGGCCCACAATGAGCAGTTCTTC.

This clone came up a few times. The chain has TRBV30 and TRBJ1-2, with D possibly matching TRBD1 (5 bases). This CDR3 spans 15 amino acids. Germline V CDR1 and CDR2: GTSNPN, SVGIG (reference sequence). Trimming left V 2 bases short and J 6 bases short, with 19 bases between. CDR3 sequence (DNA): TGTGCCTGGAGTAAGAAAGGGGCAGGCTTCGATGGCTACACCTTC. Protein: CAWSKKGAGFDGYTF.

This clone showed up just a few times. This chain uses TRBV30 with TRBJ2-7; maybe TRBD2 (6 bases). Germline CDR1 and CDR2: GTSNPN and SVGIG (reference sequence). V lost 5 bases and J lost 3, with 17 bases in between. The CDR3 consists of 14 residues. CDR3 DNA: TGTGCCTGGGGGACGGGAACGGGGGACTACGAGCAGTACTTC. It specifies CAWGTGTGDYEQYF.

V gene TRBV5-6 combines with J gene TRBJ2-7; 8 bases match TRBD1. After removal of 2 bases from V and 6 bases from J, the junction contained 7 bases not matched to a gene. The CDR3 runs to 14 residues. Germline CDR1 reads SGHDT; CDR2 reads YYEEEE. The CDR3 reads CASSFLTGVGEQYF. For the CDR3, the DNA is TGTGCCAGCAGCTTCCTGACAGGGGTTGGCGAGCAGTACTTC.

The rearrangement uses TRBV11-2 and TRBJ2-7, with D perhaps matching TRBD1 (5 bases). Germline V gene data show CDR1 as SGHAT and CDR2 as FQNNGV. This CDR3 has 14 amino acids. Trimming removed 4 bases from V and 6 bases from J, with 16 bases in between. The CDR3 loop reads CASSSAGFQGEQYF. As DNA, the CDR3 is TGTGCCAGCAGCTCAGCCGGGTTCCAGGGCGAGCAGTACTTC.

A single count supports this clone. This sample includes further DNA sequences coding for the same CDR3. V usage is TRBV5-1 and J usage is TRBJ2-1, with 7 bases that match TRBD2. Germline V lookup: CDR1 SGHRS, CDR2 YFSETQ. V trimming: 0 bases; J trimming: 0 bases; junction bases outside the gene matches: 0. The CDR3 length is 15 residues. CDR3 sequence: CASSLGGSSYNEQFF. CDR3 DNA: TGCGCCAGCAGCTTGGGCGGGAGCTCCTACAATGAGCAGTTCTTC.

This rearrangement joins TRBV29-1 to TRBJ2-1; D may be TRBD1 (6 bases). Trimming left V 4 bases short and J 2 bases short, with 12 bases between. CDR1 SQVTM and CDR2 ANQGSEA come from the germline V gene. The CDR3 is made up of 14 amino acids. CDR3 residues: CSVALQGTYNEQFF. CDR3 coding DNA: TGCAGCGTTGCTCTTCAGGGGACCTACAATGAGCAGTTCTTC.

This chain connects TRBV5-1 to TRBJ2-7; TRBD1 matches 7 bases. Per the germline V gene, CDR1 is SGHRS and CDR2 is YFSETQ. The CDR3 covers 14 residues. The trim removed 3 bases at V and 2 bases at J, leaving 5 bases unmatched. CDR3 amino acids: CASSSGQGAYEQYF. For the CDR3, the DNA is TGCGCCAGCAGCTCCGGGCAGGGGGCCTACGAGCAGTACTTC.

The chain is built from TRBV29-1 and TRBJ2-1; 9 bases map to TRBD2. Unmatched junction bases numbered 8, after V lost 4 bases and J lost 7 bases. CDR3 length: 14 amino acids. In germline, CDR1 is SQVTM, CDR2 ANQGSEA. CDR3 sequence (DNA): TGCAGCGTTGGGGTAGCGGGAGCAAGGAATGAGCAGTTCTTC. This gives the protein CSVGVAGARNEQFF.

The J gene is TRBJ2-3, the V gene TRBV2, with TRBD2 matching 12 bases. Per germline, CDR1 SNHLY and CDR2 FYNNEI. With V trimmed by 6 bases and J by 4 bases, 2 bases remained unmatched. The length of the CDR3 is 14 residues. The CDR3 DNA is TGTGCCAGCAGCACTAGCGGGAGGTCAGATACGCAGTATTTT. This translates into CASSTSGRSDTQYF.

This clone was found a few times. CDR3 coding DNA: TGTGCCAGCAGATCCCTAGGACGGAGGACCGGGGAGCTGTTTTTT. Amino acid sequence: CASRSLGRRTGELFF. The chain recombines TRBV6-5 with TRBJ2-2, with D tentatively TRBD2 (5 bases). The CDR3 is 15 amino acids. Deletions cut 6 bases from V and 5 bases from J, with 16 bases between. Germline CDR1 reads MNHEY; CDR2 reads SVGAGI.

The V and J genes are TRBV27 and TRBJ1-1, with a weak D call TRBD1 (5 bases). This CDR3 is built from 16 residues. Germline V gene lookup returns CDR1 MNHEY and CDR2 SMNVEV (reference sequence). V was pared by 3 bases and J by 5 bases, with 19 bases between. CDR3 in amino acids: CASSLKDPGMGTEAFF. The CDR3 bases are TGTGCCAGCAGTTTGAAGGATCCAGGGATGGGAACTGAAGCTTTCTTT.

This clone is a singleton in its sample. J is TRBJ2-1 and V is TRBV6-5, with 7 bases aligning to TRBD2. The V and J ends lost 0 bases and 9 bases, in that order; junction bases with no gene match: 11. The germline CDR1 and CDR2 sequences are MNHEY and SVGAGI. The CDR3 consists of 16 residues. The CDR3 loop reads CASSYSIGTILSEQFF. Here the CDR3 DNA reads TGTGCCAGCAGTTACTCGATAGGGACTATATTGAGTGAGCAGTTCTTC.

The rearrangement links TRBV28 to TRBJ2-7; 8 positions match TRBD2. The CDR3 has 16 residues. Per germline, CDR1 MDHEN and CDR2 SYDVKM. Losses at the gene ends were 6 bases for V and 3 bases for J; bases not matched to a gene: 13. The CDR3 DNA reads TGTGCCAGCAGCCCTACGGGGAGCGGGAGAATCTACGAGCAGTACTTC. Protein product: CASSPTGSGRIYEQYF.

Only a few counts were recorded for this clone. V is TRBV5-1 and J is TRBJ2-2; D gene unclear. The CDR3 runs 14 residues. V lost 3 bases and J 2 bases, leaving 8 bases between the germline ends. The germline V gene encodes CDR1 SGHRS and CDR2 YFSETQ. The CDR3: CASSSVINTGELFF. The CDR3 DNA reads TGCGCCAGCAGCTCCGTAATTAACACCGGGGAGCTGTTTTTT.

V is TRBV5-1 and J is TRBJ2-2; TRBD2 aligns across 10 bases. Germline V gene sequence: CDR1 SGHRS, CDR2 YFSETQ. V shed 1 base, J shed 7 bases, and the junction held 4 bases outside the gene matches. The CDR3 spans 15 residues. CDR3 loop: CASSLNSGRDGELFF. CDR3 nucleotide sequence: TGCGCCAGCAGCTTGAACAGCGGGAGGGACGGGGAGCTGTTTTTT. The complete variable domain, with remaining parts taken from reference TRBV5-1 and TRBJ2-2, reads KAGVTQTPRYLIKTRGQQVTLSCSPISGHRSVSWYQQTPGQGLQFLFEYFSETQRNKGNFPGRFSGRQFSNSRSEMNVSTLELGDSALYLCASSLNSGRDGELFFGEGSRLTVL.

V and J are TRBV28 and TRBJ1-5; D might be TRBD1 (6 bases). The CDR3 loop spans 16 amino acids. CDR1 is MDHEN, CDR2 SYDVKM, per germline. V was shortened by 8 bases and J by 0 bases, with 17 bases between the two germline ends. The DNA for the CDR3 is TGTGCCAGCCTAGGTGGGGGGGCTGGTAGCAATCAGCCCCAGCATTTT. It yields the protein CASLGGGAGSNQPQHF.

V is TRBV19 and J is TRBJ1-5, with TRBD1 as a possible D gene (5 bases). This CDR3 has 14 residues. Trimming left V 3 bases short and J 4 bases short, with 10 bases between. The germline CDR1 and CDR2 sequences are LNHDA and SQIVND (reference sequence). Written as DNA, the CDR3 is TGTGCCAGTAGTATTGGGGGGAGGAATCAGCCCCAGCATTTT. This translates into CASSIGGRNQPQHF.

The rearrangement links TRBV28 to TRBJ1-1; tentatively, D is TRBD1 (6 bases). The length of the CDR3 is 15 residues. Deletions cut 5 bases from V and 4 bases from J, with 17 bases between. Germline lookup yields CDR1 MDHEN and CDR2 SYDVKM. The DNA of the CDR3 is TGTGCCAGCAGTCTACAGGGAGGGTGGGGCACTGAAGCTTTCTTT. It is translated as CASSLQGGWGTEAFF.

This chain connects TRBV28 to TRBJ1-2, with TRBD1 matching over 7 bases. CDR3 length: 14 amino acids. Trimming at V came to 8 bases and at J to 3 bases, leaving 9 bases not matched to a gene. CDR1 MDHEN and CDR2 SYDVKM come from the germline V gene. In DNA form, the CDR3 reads TGTGCCAGCGGTAGGGACAGCCAATACTATGGCTACACCTTC. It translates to CASGRDSQYYGYTF.

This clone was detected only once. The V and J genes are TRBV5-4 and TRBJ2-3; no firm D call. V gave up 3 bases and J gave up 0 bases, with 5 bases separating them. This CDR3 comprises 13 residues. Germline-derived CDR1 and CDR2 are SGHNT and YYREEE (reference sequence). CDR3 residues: CASSSSSTDTQYF. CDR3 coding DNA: TGTGCCAGCAGCTCCTCTAGCACAGATACGCAGTATTTT.

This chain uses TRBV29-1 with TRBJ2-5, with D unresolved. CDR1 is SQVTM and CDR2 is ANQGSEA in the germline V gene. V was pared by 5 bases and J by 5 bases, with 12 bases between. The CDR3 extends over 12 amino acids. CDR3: CSVLAVGETQYF. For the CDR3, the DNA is TGCAGCGTTTTGGCGGTTGGGGAGACCCAGTACTTC.

The CDR3 DNA reads TGCGCCAGCAGCTTGGGGGCCACGGGCGGGGGCTACACCTTC. Residues: CASSLGATGGGYTF. The chain employs TRBV5-1 and TRBJ1-2; D unclear. CDR3 length equals 14 residues. CDR1 SGHRS and CDR2 YFSETQ come from the germline V gene. Trimming shortened V by 0 bases and J by 8 bases, and 14 bases separated the two germline ends.

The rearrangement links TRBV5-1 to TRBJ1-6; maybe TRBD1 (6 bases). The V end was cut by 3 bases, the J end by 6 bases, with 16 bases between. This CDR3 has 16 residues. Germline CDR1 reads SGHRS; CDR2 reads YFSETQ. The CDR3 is CASSSTPGQPNSPLHF. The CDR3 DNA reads TGCGCCAGCAGCTCCACCCCGGGACAACCTAATTCACCCCTCCACTTT.